A single count supports the clone carrying this TCR beta chain. As yet, its antigen is unknown. These data originate in a study of Ad26.COV2.S vaccination and SARS-CoV-2 variants. The method was immunoSEQ multiplex PCR; TCRdb's version includes in-frame clones alone and lacks a portion of them. The table shows some 300,000 clones, with around 81% occurring only once. CDR1 and CDR2 from the germline V gene are LNHDA and SQIVND (reference sequence). This CDR3 has 13 amino acids. The ends lost 11 bases at V and 9 bases at J; junction bases unmatched: 11. General observations from the study: Analyses that measured TCR breadth and depth may have underestimated total T cell responses. Vaccine and placebo recipients had comparable breadth of non-spike TCRs.

The treatment is: about 20 received Ad26.COV2.S at low or high dose, single or two shots; 5 received placebo; per-sample allocation not given. Sampling occurred on day 63 after the first vaccine or placebo injection. This sequence was found in a person aged 18-65 years who received the Ad26.COV2.S COVID-19 vaccine or a placebo. This sequence joins TRBV19 and TRBJ2-1; 9 bases are a match to TRBD2. The sequencing used peripheral blood, collected in a trial of Ad26.COV2.S vaccine versus placebo. The CDR3 protein is CAASGLASGEQFF. As DNA, the CDR3 is TGTGCCGCCTCGGGACTAGCATCGGGTGAGCAGTTCTTC. Complete variable domain (other parts from reference TRBV19 and TRBJ2-1): DGGITQSPKYLFRKEGQNVTLSCEQNLNHDAMYWYRQDPGQGLRLIYYSQIVNDFQKGDIAEGYSVSREKKESFPLTVTSAQKNPTAFYLCAASGLASGEQFFGPGTRLTVL.